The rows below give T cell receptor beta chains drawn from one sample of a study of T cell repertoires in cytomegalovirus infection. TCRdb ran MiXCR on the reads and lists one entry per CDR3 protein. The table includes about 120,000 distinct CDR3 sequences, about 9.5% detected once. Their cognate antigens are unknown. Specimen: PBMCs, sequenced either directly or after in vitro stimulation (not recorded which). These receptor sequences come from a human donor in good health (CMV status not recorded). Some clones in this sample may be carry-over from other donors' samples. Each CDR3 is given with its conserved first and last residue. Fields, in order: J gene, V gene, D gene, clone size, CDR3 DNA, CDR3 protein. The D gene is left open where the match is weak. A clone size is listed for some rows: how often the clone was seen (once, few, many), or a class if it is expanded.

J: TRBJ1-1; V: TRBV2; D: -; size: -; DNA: TGTGCCAGCAGAGAGAACACTGAAGCTTTCTTT; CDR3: CASRENTEAFF
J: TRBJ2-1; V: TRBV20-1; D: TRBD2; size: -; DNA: TGCAGTGCTCCCCGGAACCTCGCGGGAGGCCCCGATGAGCAGTTCTTC; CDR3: CSAPRNLAGGPDEQFF
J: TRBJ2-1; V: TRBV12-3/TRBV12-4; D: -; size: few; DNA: TGTGCTTGCTCGGTGCCACCCGGTAGTGAGCAGTTCTTC; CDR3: CACSVPPGSEQFF
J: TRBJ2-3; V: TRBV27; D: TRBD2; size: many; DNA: TGTGCCAGCAGTTTTAGCGGGAGGATATATACGCAGTATTTT; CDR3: CASSFSGRIYTQYF
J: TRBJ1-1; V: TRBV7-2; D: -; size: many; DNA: TGTGCCAGCAGCTTACCACCGGGGGCTCGTGGGACTGAAGCTTTCTTT; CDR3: CASSLPPGARGTEAFF
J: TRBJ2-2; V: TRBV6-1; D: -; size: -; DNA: TGTGCCAGCAGTGATGGTTTCGCGGGCACCGGGGAGCTGTTTTTT; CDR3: CASSDGFAGTGELFF
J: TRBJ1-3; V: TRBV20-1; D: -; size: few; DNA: TGCAGTGCTAAACCACAGGGCGCCGGAAACACCATATATTTT; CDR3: CSAKPQGAGNTIYF
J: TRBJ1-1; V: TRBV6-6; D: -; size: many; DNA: TGTGCCAGCAAATTATCAGAGAACACTGAAGCTTTCTTT; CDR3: CASKLSENTEAFF
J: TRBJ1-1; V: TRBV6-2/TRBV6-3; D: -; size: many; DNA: TGTGCCAGCAGACGGGACCCGGACAACCCTGAAGCTTTCTTT; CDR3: CASRRDPDNPEAFF
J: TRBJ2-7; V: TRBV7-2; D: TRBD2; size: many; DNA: TGTGCCAGCAGCCACCCCACTAGGGCACTAGCGGGAGTTGGGTACGAGCAGTACTTC; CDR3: CASSHPTRALAGVGYEQYF
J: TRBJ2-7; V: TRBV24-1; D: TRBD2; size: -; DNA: TGTGCCACCAGTGACGTTAGCGGGAGGGCCTTTGGTGAGCAGTACTTC; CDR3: CATSDVSGRAFGEQYF
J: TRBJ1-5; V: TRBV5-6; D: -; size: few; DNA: TGTGCCAGCAGCTTCGGAAGGGTGAGCAATCAGCCCCAGCATTTT; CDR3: CASSFGRVSNQPQHF
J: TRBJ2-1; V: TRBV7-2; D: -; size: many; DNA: TGTGCCAGCAGCTTAGGTCTAGCAGATAACAATGAGCAGTTCTTC; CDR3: CASSLGLADNNEQFF
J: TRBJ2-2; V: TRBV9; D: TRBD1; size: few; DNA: TGTGCCAGCAGCGTAACCCCCGGGACAGGGGTGTCCGGGGAGCTGTTTTTT; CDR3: CASSVTPGTGVSGELFF
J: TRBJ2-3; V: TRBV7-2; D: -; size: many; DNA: TGTGCCAGCAGCTCAATAGCGGATAGCACAGATACGCAGTATTTT; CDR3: CASSSIADSTDTQYF
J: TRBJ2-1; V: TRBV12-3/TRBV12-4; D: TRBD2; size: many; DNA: TGTGCCAGCAGTTCTAGCGGGAGAAGGAATGAGCAGTTCTTC; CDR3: CASSSSGRRNEQFF
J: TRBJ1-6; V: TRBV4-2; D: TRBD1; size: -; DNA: TGTGCCAGCGCGACAGGGAACAATTCACCCCTCCACTTT; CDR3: CASATGNNSPLHF
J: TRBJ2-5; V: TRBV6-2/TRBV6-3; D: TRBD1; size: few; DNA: TGTGCCAGCAAGTGGGACAGCCAAGAGACCCAGTACTTC; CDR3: CASKWDSQETQYF
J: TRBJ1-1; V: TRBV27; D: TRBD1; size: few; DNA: TGTGCCAGCAGTTTTAGACAGGGGCTTGGAGGTGTGGGCACTGAAGCTTTCTTT; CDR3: CASSFRQGLGGVGTEAFF
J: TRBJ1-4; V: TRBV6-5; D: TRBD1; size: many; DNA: TGTGCCAGCACCCACAGGGGAGGTGAAAAACTGTTTTTT; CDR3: CASTHRGGEKLFF
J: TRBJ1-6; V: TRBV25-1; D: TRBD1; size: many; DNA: TGTGCCAGCAGTTCGGGACAGAGGCTTTCACCCCTCCACTTT; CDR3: CASSSGQRLSPLHF
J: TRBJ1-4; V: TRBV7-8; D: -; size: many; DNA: TGTGCCAGCAGCTTCGATACACATAATGAAAAACTGTTTTTT; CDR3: CASSFDTHNEKLFF
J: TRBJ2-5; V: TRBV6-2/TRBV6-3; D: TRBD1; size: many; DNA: TGTGCCAGCAGTTTGGGACAGGCCCGGTACCAAGAGACCCAGTACTTC; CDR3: CASSLGQARYQETQYF
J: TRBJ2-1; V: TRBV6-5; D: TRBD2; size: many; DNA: TGTGCCAGCAGTTACTCCCTCCCTAGCGGTACCTACAATGAGCAGTTCTTC; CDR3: CASSYSLPSGTYNEQFF
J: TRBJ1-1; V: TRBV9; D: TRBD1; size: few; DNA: TGTGCCAGCAGCGTGACAGGGGGGAGCGAAGCTTTCTTT; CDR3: CASSVTGGSEAFF
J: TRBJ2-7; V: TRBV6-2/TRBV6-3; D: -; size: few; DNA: TGTGCCAGCAGTGTGGTAACAGCCTACGAGCAGTACTTC; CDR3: CASSVVTAYEQYF
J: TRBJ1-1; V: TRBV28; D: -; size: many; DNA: TGTGCCAGCATGATGGCAGGGCTGAACACTGAAGCTTTCTTT; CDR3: CASMMAGLNTEAFF
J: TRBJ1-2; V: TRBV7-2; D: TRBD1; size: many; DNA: TGTGCCAGCAGCTTGGGACAGGGGGTAGACTATGGCTACACCTTC; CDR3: CASSLGQGVDYGYTF
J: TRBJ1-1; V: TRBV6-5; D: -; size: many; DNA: TGTGCCAGCAGTTACCATCCGGACACTGAAGCTTTCTTT; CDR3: CASSYHPDTEAFF
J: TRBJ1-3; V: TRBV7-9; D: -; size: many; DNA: TGTGCCAGCAGCCCAGGGGCTGGAAACACCATATATTTT; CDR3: CASSPGAGNTIYF
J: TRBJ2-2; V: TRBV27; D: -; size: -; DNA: TGTGCCAGCAGTTACCTAGCTGGTGACCCCGGGGAGCTGTTTTTT; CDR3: CASSYLAGDPGELFF
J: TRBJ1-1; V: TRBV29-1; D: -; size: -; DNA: TGCAGCGTTGAGACAGTAAGAGCTTTCTTT; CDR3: CSVETVRAFF
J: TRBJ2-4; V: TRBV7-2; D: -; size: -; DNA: TGTGCCAGCAGCTTAGCTCCGTCTGTAACCAAAAACATTCAGTACTTC; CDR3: CASSLAPSVTKNIQYF
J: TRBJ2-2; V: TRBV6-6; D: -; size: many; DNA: TGTGCCAGCGCTTCCCGTATTGGGTTGGACACCGGGGAGCTGTTTTTT; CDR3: CASASRIGLDTGELFF
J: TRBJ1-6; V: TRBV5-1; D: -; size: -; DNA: TGCGCCAGCAGCTTAGGCCCCACAGGGAATTCACCCCTCCACTTT; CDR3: CASSLGPTGNSPLHF
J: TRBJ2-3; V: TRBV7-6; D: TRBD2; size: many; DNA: TGTGCCAGCAGCGAAGCCGGGACTAGCGGAGTCACAGATACGCAGTATTTT; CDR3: CASSEAGTSGVTDTQYF
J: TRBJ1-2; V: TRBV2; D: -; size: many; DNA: TGTGCCACGCGTCTTTTCGCCTATGGCTACACCTTC; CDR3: CATRLFAYGYTF
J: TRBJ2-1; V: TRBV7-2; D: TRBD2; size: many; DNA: TGTGCCAGCAGCTCTAGCGGGAGTACGAATGAGCAGTTCTTC; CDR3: CASSSSGSTNEQFF
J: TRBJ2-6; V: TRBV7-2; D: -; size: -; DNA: TGTGCCAGCAGCTTAGATCGGGGGCAGGCCAACGTCCTGACTTTC; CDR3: CASSLDRGQANVLTF
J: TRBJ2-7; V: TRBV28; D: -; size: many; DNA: TGTGCCAGCAGTTCGGAGACCCAGCAGTACTTC; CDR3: CASSSETQQYF
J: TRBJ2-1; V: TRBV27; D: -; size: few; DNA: TGTGCCAGCAGTTTTTTGGCGAAAAGCTCCTACAATGAGCAGTTCTTC; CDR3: CASSFLAKSSYNEQFF
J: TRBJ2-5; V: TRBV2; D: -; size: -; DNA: TGTGCCAGCAGTAGGGGAATCGACTCTAGCTGGGAGACCCAGTACTTC; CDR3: CASSRGIDSSWETQYF
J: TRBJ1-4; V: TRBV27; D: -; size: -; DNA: TGTGCCAGCAGTTCAAGGCGGGTGGAGGACGAAAAACTGTTTTTT; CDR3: CASSSRRVEDEKLFF
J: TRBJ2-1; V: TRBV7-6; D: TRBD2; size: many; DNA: TGTGCCAGCAGCTTCCGACTAGCGGGAGGGCCCGGTTCTCTCTACAATGAGCAGTTCTTC; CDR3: CASSFRLAGGPGSLYNEQFF
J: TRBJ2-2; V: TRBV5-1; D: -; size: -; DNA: TGCGCCAGCACAGGGAGTAACACCGGGGAGCTGTTTTTT; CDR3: CASTGSNTGELFF
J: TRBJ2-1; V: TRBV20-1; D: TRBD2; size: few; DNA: TGCAGTGCTAGATCTAGCGGGAGGTGGTACAATGAGCAGTTCTTC; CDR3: CSARSSGRWYNEQFF
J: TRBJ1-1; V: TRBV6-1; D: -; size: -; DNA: TGTGCCAGCAGTGGTCCGGGACTCACTGAAGCTTTCTTT; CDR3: CASSGPGLTEAFF
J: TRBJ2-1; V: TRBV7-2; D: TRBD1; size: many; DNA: TGTGCCAGCAGCCCGGGACAGGGATTATCGGGTGAGCAGTTCTTC; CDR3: CASSPGQGLSGEQFF